A selection of T cell receptor beta chains follows, all from one sample in a study of blood T cell repertoires in COVID-19. Profiling relied on immunoSEQ multiplex PCR, and the TCRdb table lists in-frame clones only, not all of them. The table has about 180,000 clones, roughly 83% seen once. Input material: peripheral blood. Receptors originate from a woman between 40 and 50 years old with COVID-19, enrolled during active disease. Each CDR3 is given with its conserved first and last residue. Fields, in order: J gene, V gene, D gene, clone size, CDR3 DNA, CDR3 protein. D genes are given only for firm matches. Clone size appears in some rows only: once, few, many, or a class for an expanded clone.

j_gene: TRBJ1-1; v_gene: TRBV11-2; d_gene: .; abundance: .; CDR3nt: TGTGCCAGCAGCTTATCGGAGGGCCTCATCGGAGCTTTCTTT; CDR3aa: CASSLSEGLIGAFF
j_gene: TRBJ2-1; v_gene: TRBV7-3; d_gene: .; abundance: .; CDR3nt: TGTGCCAGCAGCTTAACCCTCTTAGGGAGCTCCTACAATGAGCAGTTCTTC; CDR3aa: CASSLTLLGSSYNEQFF
j_gene: TRBJ1-1; v_gene: TRBV14; d_gene: TRBD1; abundance: .; CDR3nt: TGTGCCAGCAGCCAAGTCTCTTTAGGACAGGCGAGCGAAGCTTTCTTT; CDR3aa: CASSQVSLGQASEAFF
j_gene: TRBJ1-4; v_gene: TRBV14; d_gene: TRBD1; abundance: .; CDR3nt: TGTGCCAGCAGCCAAGATCTGGGACAGGGGCCTAATGAAAAACTGTTTTTT; CDR3aa: CASSQDLGQGPNEKLFF
j_gene: TRBJ2-1; v_gene: TRBV10-1; d_gene: TRBD2; abundance: .; CDR3nt: TGCGCCAGCAGTGAGTGGAATAGCGGGGGGAATAATGAGCAGTTCTTC; CDR3aa: CASSEWNSGGNNEQFF
j_gene: TRBJ1-5; v_gene: TRBV7-8; d_gene: .; abundance: .; CDR3nt: TGTGCCAGCAGCTTAGGGGGGGTTCGCAATCAGCCCCAGCATTTT; CDR3aa: CASSLGGVRNQPQHF
j_gene: TRBJ1-2; v_gene: TRBV5-4; d_gene: TRBD1; abundance: .; CDR3nt: TGTGCCAGCAGCTTAGGGGACAGGGTGAACTATGGCTACACCTTC; CDR3aa: CASSLGDRVNYGYTF
j_gene: TRBJ1-4; v_gene: TRBV19; d_gene: .; abundance: .; CDR3nt: TGTGCCAGTAGTATAGTTTTAGAGGAAAAACTGTTTTTT; CDR3aa: CASSIVLEEKLFF
j_gene: TRBJ1-6; v_gene: TRBV18; d_gene: TRBD1; abundance: .; CDR3nt: TGTGCCAGCTCAGATGGACAGGGTGATTCACCCCTCCACTTT; CDR3aa: CASSDGQGDSPLHF
j_gene: TRBJ1-6; v_gene: TRBV7-9; d_gene: .; abundance: .; CDR3nt: TGTGCCAGCAGGACCACAGTGACGAATTCACCCCTCCACTTT; CDR3aa: CASRTTVTNSPLHF
j_gene: TRBJ2-7; v_gene: TRBV6-6; d_gene: TRBD2; abundance: .; CDR3nt: TGTGCCAGCAGTCAGGGACTAGGTTCCTACGAGCAGTACTTC; CDR3aa: CASSQGLGSYEQYF
j_gene: TRBJ1-2; v_gene: TRBV11-3; d_gene: .; abundance: .; CDR3nt: TGTGCCAGCAGCCGAGGGTATGGCTACACCTTC; CDR3aa: CASSRGYGYTF
j_gene: TRBJ2-1; v_gene: TRBV29-1; d_gene: TRBD2; abundance: few; CDR3nt: TGCAGCGTTCCCCACCTCTATAGCGGGGAGATCTACAATGAGCAGTTCTTC; CDR3aa: CSVPHLYSGEIYNEQFF
j_gene: TRBJ1-5; v_gene: TRBV3-1/TRBV3-2; d_gene: .; abundance: few; CDR3nt: TGTGCCAGCAGCCTAGGCCGGGTAGGGGAGCCCCAGCATTTT; CDR3aa: CASSLGRVGEPQHF
j_gene: TRBJ1-5; v_gene: TRBV3-1/TRBV3-2; d_gene: .; abundance: .; CDR3nt: TGTGCCAGCAGCCAAGATAGACGACAGCCCAATCAGCCCCAGCATTTT; CDR3aa: CASSQDRRQPNQPQHF
j_gene: TRBJ1-4; v_gene: TRBV5-1; d_gene: TRBD1; abundance: .; CDR3nt: TGCGCCAGCAGCCACGGGACAGGGGCAGTCGGGTCGAATGAAAAACTGTTTTTT; CDR3aa: CASSHGTGAVGSNEKLFF
j_gene: TRBJ2-1; v_gene: TRBV6-6; d_gene: .; abundance: .; CDR3nt: TGTGCCAGCACCCCCATTGGGGCGCGCAATGAGCAGTTCTTC; CDR3aa: CASTPIGARNEQFF
j_gene: TRBJ2-1; v_gene: TRBV9; d_gene: .; abundance: .; CDR3nt: TGTGCCAGCAGCGGACAGACTAGGAGGTCGTCGGGTGAGCAGTTCTTC; CDR3aa: CASSGQTRRSSGEQFF
j_gene: TRBJ2-2; v_gene: TRBV3-1/TRBV3-2; d_gene: .; abundance: .; CDR3nt: TGTGCCAGCAGCCAAAGAGGGGGAACGAACACCGGGGAGCTGTTTTTT; CDR3aa: CASSQRGGTNTGELFF
j_gene: TRBJ1-4; v_gene: TRBV5-1; d_gene: TRBD1; abundance: .; CDR3nt: TGCGCCAGCAGCCTCCGGGACAGTAATGAAAAACTGTTTTTT; CDR3aa: CASSLRDSNEKLFF
j_gene: TRBJ1-1; v_gene: TRBV28; d_gene: TRBD1; abundance: .; CDR3nt: TGTGCCAGCAGTTCGCAGGGGGGATCGGTGAACACTGAAGCTTTCTTT; CDR3aa: CASSSQGGSVNTEAFF
j_gene: TRBJ1-1; v_gene: TRBV14; d_gene: .; abundance: .; CDR3nt: TGTGCCAGCAGCCAAGATAATAGGGGCAGGGCTGCAGCTTTCTTT; CDR3aa: CASSQDNRGRAAAFF
j_gene: TRBJ2-7; v_gene: TRBV11-3; d_gene: .; abundance: .; CDR3nt: TGTGCCAGCAGCTCAAGACTAGGCTACGAGCAGTACTTC; CDR3aa: CASSSRLGYEQYF
j_gene: TRBJ1-5; v_gene: TRBV24-1; d_gene: TRBD1; abundance: .; CDR3nt: TGTGCCACCAGTGACGGGACAGGACGTTATAGCAATCAGCCCCAGCATTTT; CDR3aa: CATSDGTGRYSNQPQHF
j_gene: TRBJ1-1; v_gene: TRBV7-2; d_gene: TRBD1; abundance: .; CDR3nt: TGTGCCAGCAGCTTAGTTCCCCGACAGGGCTACACTGAAGCTTTCTTT; CDR3aa: CASSLVPRQGYTEAFF
j_gene: TRBJ2-4; v_gene: TRBV7-9; d_gene: TRBD1; abundance: .; CDR3nt: TGTGCCAGCAGCCGGATGGGACAGATACTTCTAGCCAAAAACATTCAGTACTTC; CDR3aa: CASSRMGQILLAKNIQYF
j_gene: TRBJ2-3; v_gene: TRBV9; d_gene: TRBD2; abundance: once; CDR3nt: TGTGCCAGCAGCGTAGCGGGAGGGGAGACAGATACGCAGTATTTT; CDR3aa: CASSVAGGETDTQYF
j_gene: TRBJ2-1; v_gene: TRBV7-2; d_gene: TRBD1; abundance: .; CDR3nt: TGTGCCAGCAGCCCGGGACAGGGCTACAATGAGCAGTTCTTC; CDR3aa: CASSPGQGYNEQFF
j_gene: TRBJ2-7; v_gene: TRBV4-2; d_gene: .; abundance: once; CDR3nt: TGTGCCAGCAGCCAAGCTGAGGAGGACGAGCAGTACTTC; CDR3aa: CASSQAEEDEQYF
j_gene: TRBJ1-6; v_gene: TRBV5-6; d_gene: TRBD1; abundance: .; CDR3nt: TGTGCCAGCAGCTTCGACAGGGGTAATTCACCCCTCCACTTT; CDR3aa: CASSFDRGNSPLHF
j_gene: TRBJ2-5; v_gene: TRBV28; d_gene: TRBD1; abundance: .; CDR3nt: TGTGCCAGCAGTTTGGAGCGAGGACAGGCTCAAGAGACCCAGTACTTC; CDR3aa: CASSLERGQAQETQYF
j_gene: TRBJ2-7; v_gene: TRBV6-2/TRBV6-3; d_gene: TRBD2; abundance: .; CDR3nt: TGTGCCAGCAGTCCACGGACTAGCGGGGGTTTTAGCTCCTACGAGCAGTACTTC; CDR3aa: CASSPRTSGGFSSYEQYF
j_gene: TRBJ2-7; v_gene: TRBV2; d_gene: .; abundance: .; CDR3nt: TGTGCCAGCTCCGACACAACCCCCTACGAGCAGTACTTC; CDR3aa: CASSDTTPYEQYF